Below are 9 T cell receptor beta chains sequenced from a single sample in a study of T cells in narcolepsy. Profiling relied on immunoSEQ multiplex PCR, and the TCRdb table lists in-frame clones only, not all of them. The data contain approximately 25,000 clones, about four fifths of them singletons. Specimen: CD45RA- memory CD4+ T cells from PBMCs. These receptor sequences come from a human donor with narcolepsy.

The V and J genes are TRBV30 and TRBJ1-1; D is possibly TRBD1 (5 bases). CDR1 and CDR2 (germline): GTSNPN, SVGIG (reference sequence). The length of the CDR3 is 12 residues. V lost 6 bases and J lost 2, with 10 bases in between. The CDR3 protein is CACRRDNTEAFF. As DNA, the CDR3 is TGTGCCTGCCGACGGGACAACACTGAAGCTTTCTTT.

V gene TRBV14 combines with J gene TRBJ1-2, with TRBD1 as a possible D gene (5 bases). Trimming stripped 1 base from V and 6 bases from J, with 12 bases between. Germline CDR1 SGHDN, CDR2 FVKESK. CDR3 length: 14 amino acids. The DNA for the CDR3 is TGTGCCAGCAGCCAAGCAGGGAGGTTGCATGGCTACACCTTC. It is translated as CASSQAGRLHGYTF.

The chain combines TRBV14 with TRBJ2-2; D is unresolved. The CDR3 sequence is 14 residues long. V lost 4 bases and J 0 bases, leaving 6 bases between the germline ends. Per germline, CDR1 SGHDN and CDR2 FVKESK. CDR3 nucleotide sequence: TGTGCCAGCAGCCTTTATACGAACACCGGGGAGCTGTTTTTT. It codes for CASSLYTNTGELFF.

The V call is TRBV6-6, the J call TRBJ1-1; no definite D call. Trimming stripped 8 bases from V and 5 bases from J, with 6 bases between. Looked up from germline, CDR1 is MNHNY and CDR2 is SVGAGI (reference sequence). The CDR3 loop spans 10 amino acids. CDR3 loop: CASGRTEAFF. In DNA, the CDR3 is TGTGCCAGCGGTAGGACTGAAGCTTTCTTT.

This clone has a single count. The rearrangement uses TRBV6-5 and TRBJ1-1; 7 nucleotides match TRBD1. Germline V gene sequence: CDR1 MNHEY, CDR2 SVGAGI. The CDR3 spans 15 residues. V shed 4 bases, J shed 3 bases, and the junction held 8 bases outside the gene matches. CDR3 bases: TGTGCCAGCAGTTTAAGGGGGCTTGGGTACACTGAAGCTTTCTTT. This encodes CASSLRGLGYTEAFF.

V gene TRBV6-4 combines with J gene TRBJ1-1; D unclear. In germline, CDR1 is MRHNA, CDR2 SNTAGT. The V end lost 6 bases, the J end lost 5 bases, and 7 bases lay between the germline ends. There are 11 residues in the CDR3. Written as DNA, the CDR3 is TGTGCCAGCAGGTATATTACTGAAGCTTTCTTT. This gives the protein CASRYITEAFF.

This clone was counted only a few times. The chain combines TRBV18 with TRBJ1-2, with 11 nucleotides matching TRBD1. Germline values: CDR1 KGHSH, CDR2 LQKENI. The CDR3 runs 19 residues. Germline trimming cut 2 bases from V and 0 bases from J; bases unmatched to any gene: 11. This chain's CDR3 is CASSPRGGDRGFSNYGYTF. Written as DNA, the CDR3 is TGTGCCAGCTCACCAAGAGGAGGGGACAGGGGGTTTTCTAACTATGGCTACACCTTC. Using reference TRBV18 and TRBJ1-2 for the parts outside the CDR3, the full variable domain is NAGVMQNPRHLVRRRGQEARLRCSPMKGHSHVYWYRQLPEEGLKFMVYLQKENIIDESGMPKERFSAEFPKEGPSILRIQQVVRGDSAAYFCASSPRGGDRGFSNYGYTFGSGTRLTVV.

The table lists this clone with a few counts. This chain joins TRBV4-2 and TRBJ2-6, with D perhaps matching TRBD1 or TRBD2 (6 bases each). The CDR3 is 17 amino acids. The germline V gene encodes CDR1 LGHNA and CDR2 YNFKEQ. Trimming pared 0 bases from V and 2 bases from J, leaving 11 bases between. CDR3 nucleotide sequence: TGTGCCAGCAGCCAAGATGGGGGGCTTACTGGGGCCAACGTCCTGACTTTC. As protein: CASSQDGGLTGANVLTF.

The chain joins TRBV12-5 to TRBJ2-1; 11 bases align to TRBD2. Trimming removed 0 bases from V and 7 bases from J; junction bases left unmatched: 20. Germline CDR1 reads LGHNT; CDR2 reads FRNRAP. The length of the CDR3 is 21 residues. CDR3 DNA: TGTGCTAGTGGTTTGGTAATAGCCGGGCTCCGACTAGCGGGGATGGGGAATGAGCAGTTCTTC. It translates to CASGLVIAGLRLAGMGNEQFF.